These 22 T cell receptor beta chains originate from one sample sequenced in a study of T cells in Graves' hyperthyroidism and ophthalmopathy. Amplification of TCR beta CDR3 regions used RNA as the template. The HTBI primer set served for first-round RT-PCR of the TCR CDR3. One entry per CDR3 protein results from TCRdb running MiXCR on the multiplex PCR reads. The profile shows roughly 420,000 distinct CDR3 sequences, 15% to 18% of them singletons. The sample was blood. These receptors all stem from a woman between 18 and 30 years old with Graves' hyperthyroidism.

The chain is built from TRBV7-8 and TRBJ1-5, with a weak D call TRBD1 (5 bases). The germline V and J ends were trimmed by 2 bases and 2 bases, with 13 bases remaining between them. Germline CDR1 SGHVS, CDR2 FQNEAQ. The CDR3 length is 16 residues. In nucleotides, the CDR3 is TGTGCCAGCAGCTTATTTAGACAGAATGGCAATCAGCCCCAGCATTTT. Translating it yields CASSLFRQNGNQPQHF.

At least ten counts were recorded for this clonotype. V and J are TRBV29-1 and TRBJ2-7; TRBD1 is a possible D gene (6 bases). V was clipped by 6 bases and J by 3 bases, with 12 bases between them. CDR1 is SQVTM, CDR2 ANQGSEA, per germline. The length of the CDR3 is 12 residues. The CDR3 reads CSVVDSHYEQYF. CDR3 nucleotides: TGCAGCGTCGTGGACAGCCACTACGAGCAGTACTTC.

J is TRBJ2-1 and V is TRBV20-1, with 12 bases identical to TRBD2. The ends lost 5 bases at V and 7 bases at J; junction bases unmatched: 9. The CDR3 is 15 amino acids. The germline V gene encodes CDR1 DFQATT and CDR2 SNEGSKA (reference sequence). DNA for the CDR3: TGCAGTGCTGAGGGGACTAGCGGGCGAAGGAATGAGCAGTTCTTC. This gives the protein CSAEGTSGRRNEQFF.

This clonotype was seen repeatedly, ten times or more. The germline gene is not matched at one end of the junction; a read error may be the cause. V gene TRBV11-2 combines with J gene TRBJ2-7; D perhaps matches TRBD1 (6 bases). Germline V gene sequence: CDR1 SGHAT, CDR2 FQNNGV. The CDR3 contains 13 residues. The chain's CDR3 is CASSLGQTYEQYF. CDR3 nucleotide sequence: TGTGCCAGCAGTTTAGGACAGACCTACGAGCAGTACTTC. Variable domain in full (rest from reference TRBV11-2 and TRBJ2-7): EAGVAQSPRYKIIEKRQSVAFWCNPISGHATLYWYQQILGQGPKLLIQFQNNGVVDDSQLPKDRFSAERLKGVDSTLKIQPAKLEDSAVYLCASSLGQTYEQYFGPGTRLTVT.

In its sample, this clonotype was seen once. Given a much more abundant clone one base away, this may be a read error. The CDR3 bases are TGCACCAGCAGCTTGGATGGGGGGCCGGGGAATGAGCAGTTCTTC. Protein sequence: CTSSLDGGPGNEQFF. This rearrangement joins TRBV5-1 to TRBJ2-1; D may correspond to TRBD1 or TRBD2 (6 bases each). Germline assignment: CDR1 SGHRS and CDR2 YFSETQ. The CDR3 length is 15 residues.

This clonotype was counted a few times. The chain joins TRBV11-2 to TRBJ1-4, with D maybe TRBD1 (6 bases). This CDR3 contains 13 residues. V was cut by 1 base and J by 7 bases, with 7 bases left in between. Germline loops: CDR1 SGHAT, CDR2 FQNNGV. The CDR3 loop reads CASSLGTVEKLFF. Here the CDR3 DNA reads TGTGCCAGCAGCTTAGGGACAGTTGAAAAACTGTTTTTT.

The sample holds many counts of this clonotype. The chain uses TRBV11-2 and TRBJ2-1; 7 bases are shared with TRBD2. Germline V gene sequence: CDR1 SGHAT, CDR2 FQNNGV. The CDR3 contains 16 residues. The V segment lost 4 bases and the J segment 4 bases; nucleotides outside the gene matches: 10. The CDR3 sequence: CASSSAAGLVYNEQFF. Written as DNA, the CDR3 is TGTGCCAGCAGCTCTGCAGCGGGACTCGTTTACAATGAGCAGTTCTTC.

This clonotype was counted once. V is TRBV28 and J is TRBJ2-7; D call uncertain. V lost 2 bases and J lost 4, with 15 bases in between. The length of the CDR3 is 15 residues. Germline V gives CDR1 MDHEN, CDR2 SYDVKM. The CDR3, as DNA: TGTGCCAGCAGTTTACCAGTTTCGCTCCGATACGAGCAGTACTTC. Protein product: CASSLPVSLRYEQYF.

This clonotype was seen at least ten times. The rearrangement uses TRBV29-1 and TRBJ1-1; no reliable D call. The V end was cut by 6 bases, the J end by 1 base, with 21 bases between. The CDR3 runs 16 residues. The germline CDR1 and CDR2 sequences are SQVTM and ANQGSEA. In DNA form, the CDR3 reads TGCAGCGTCCTGGTCGGGGTTAGTAGCTGGAACACTGAAGCTTTCTTT. It yields the protein CSVLVGVSSWNTEAFF.

The sample holds many counts of this clonotype. The chain employs TRBV13 and TRBJ2-7; D remains ambiguous. The CDR3 contains 16 residues. Trimming took 0 bases from V and 3 from J, leaving 15 bases between them. Germline loops: CDR1 PRHDT, CDR2 FYEKMQ (reference sequence). The CDR3 sequence is CASSLGHVRLYYEQYF. The DNA of the CDR3 is TGTGCCAGCAGCTTAGGGCACGTTCGACTTTACTACGAGCAGTACTTC. Using reference TRBV13 and TRBJ2-7 for the parts outside the CDR3, the full variable domain is AAGVIQSPRHLIKEKRETATLKCYPIPRHDTVYWYQQGPGQDPQFLISFYEKMQSDKGSIPDRFSAQQFSDYHSELNMSSLELGDSALYFCASSLGHVRLYYEQYFGPGTRLTVT.

This clonotype appeared many times. The gene calls are TRBV30 and TRBJ2-2; D remains ambiguous. The CDR3 covers 11 residues. Germline CDR1 reads GTSNPN; CDR2 reads SVGIG (reference sequence). The V gene lost 2 bases and the J gene lost 9 bases, with 7 bases spanning the gap. The CDR3 region has the DNA TGTGCCTGGAGTATTACCTGGGAGCTGTTTTTT. The encoded protein is CAWSITWELFF.

This clonotype was seen many times. The chain recombines TRBV20-1 with TRBJ1-3; weak D call: TRBD1 (5 bases). V lost 2 bases to trimming and J lost 0 bases, with 20 bases between them. The CDR3 has 18 amino acids. In germline, CDR1 is DFQATT, CDR2 SNEGSKA (reference sequence). The CDR3 loop is CSARSGHWATLSGNTIYF. As DNA, the CDR3 is TGCAGTGCTAGATCCGGACACTGGGCAACCCTCTCTGGAAACACCATATATTTT.

The genes are TRBV4-1 and TRBJ2-5; D is ambiguous. The CDR3 runs to 15 residues. Germline values: CDR1 MGHRA, CDR2 YSYEKL. V lost 2 bases and J 0 bases, leaving 10 bases between the germline ends. The CDR3 protein is CASSQIGLYQETQYF. The CDR3 coding sequence is TGCGCCAGCAGCCAAATAGGGTTGTACCAAGAGACCCAGTACTTC.

The chain combines TRBV20-1 with TRBJ1-6, with TRBD1 as a possible D gene (5 bases). The CDR3 sequence is 13 residues long. CDR1 is DFQATT, CDR2 SNEGSKA, per germline (reference sequence). V shed 4 bases and J shed 5 bases, with 9 bases lying between them. CDR3 nucleotides: TGCAGTGCTATGAACAGGCATAATTCACCCCTCCACTTT. This gives the protein CSAMNRHNSPLHF.

This clonotype turned up a few times. V and J are TRBV19 and TRBJ2-1, with D possibly being TRBD2 (5 bases). This CDR3 is built from 14 residues. V lost 6 bases, J lost 10 bases, and 19 bases lay in between. Germline assignment: CDR1 LNHDA and CDR2 SQIVND (reference sequence). CDR3 sequence reads: CASRSPGGAREQFF. CDR3 in DNA: TGTGCCAGTAGATCCCCCGGAGGCGCACGGGAGCAGTTCTTC. Supplemented by reference TRBV19 and TRBJ2-1, the full variable domain reads DGGITQSPKYLFRKEGQNVTLSCEQNLNHDAMYWYRQDPGQGLRLIYYSQIVNDFQKGDIAEGYSVSREKKESFPLTVTSAQKNPTAFYLCASRSPGGAREQFFGPGTRLTVL.

This clonotype occurred many times. The chain uses TRBV12-5 and TRBJ2-3, with D maybe TRBD2 (6 bases). V was pared by 4 bases and J by 1 base, with 6 bases between. Germline assignment: CDR1 LGHNT and CDR2 FRNRAP. The CDR3 extends over 13 amino acids. The DNA of the CDR3 is TGTGCTAGTGGTTCTAGCGGCACAGATACGCAGTATTTT. Encoded protein: CASGSSGTDTQYF. The full variable domain, in which reference TRBV12-5 and TRBJ2-3 provide the parts outside the CDR3, is DARVTQTPRHKVTEMGQEVTMRCQPILGHNTVFWYRQTMMQGLELLAYFRNRAPLDDSGMPKDRFSAEMPDATLATLKIQPSEPRDSAVYFCASGSSGTDTQYFGPGTRLTVL.

The sample holds many counts of this clonotype. V is TRBV12-3 or TRBV12-4 and J is TRBJ2-2; D gene ambiguous. V lost 3 bases, J lost 6 bases, and 2 bases lay in between. The CDR3 has 11 amino acids. CDR3 sequence (DNA): TGTGCCAGCAGTTTCGCCGGGGAGCTGTTTTTT. Protein product: CASSFAGELFF.

Notes on this clonotype: The junction does not match germline at one end; this may be a read error. J is TRBJ1-4 and V is TRBV7-9; no reliable D call. Per germline, CDR1 SEHNR and CDR2 FQNEAQ (reference sequence). CDR3 length: 17 amino acids. CDR3 sequence reads: CASSFFSVIRLNGKLFF. CDR3 coding DNA: TGTGCCAGCAGCTTCTTTTCAGTCATTAGATTGAATGGAAAACTGTTTTTT.

In this sample, this clonotype turned up many times. The chain couples TRBV25-1 to TRBJ1-2; D possibly corresponds to TRBD1 (6 bases). The CDR3 sequence is 16 residues long. The germline gives CDR1 MGHDK, CDR2 SYGVNS. Trimming removed 2 bases at V and 2 bases at J, with 15 bases between. As DNA, the CDR3 is TGTGCCAGCAGTGAAATCGGGCAGGGGATAAACTATGGCTACACCTTC. It specifies CASSEIGQGINYGYTF.

The chain recombines TRBV9 with TRBJ2-7; the D gene could be TRBD1 or TRBD2 (5 bases each). Trimming removed 2 bases from V and 2 bases from J, with 14 bases in between. The CDR3 totals 15 residues. Germline V CDR1 and CDR2: SGDLS, YYNGEE. The CDR3 DNA reads TGTGCCAGCAGCGTGGGACGGAAAGTCCCCTACGAGCAGTACTTC. This sequence encodes CASSVGRKVPYEQYF. Full variable domain (remainder filled in from reference TRBV9 and TRBJ2-7): DSGVTQTPKHLITATGQRVTLRCSPRSGDLSVYWYQQSLDQGLQFLIQYYNGEERAKGNILERFSAQQFPDLHSELNLSSLELGDSALYFCASSVGRKVPYEQYFGPGTRLTVT.

This clonotype was picked up many times. The chain is built from TRBV20-1 and TRBJ2-3, with 10 bases aligning to TRBD2. This CDR3 spans 17 amino acids. The germline CDR1 and CDR2 sequences are DFQATT and SNEGSKA (reference sequence). V lost 3 bases, J lost 0 bases, and 9 bases stayed unmatched. The CDR3 sequence: CSARGAGGLLSTDTQYF. CDR3 in DNA: TGCAGTGCTAGGGGAGCGGGAGGGCTTCTCAGCACAGATACGCAGTATTTT.

This clonotype was seen only a few times. The V call is TRBV5-1, the J call TRBJ2-1, with 10 positions matching TRBD2. J gave up 5 bases and V 4 bases, and 6 bases lay outside the gene matches. CDR3 size: 15 residues. Germline CDR1 SGHRS, CDR2 YFSETQ. The CDR3 loop reads CASSLSGGAHNEQFF. The CDR3 DNA reads as TGCGCCAGCAGCCTGAGCGGGGGGGCCCACAATGAGCAGTTCTTC.